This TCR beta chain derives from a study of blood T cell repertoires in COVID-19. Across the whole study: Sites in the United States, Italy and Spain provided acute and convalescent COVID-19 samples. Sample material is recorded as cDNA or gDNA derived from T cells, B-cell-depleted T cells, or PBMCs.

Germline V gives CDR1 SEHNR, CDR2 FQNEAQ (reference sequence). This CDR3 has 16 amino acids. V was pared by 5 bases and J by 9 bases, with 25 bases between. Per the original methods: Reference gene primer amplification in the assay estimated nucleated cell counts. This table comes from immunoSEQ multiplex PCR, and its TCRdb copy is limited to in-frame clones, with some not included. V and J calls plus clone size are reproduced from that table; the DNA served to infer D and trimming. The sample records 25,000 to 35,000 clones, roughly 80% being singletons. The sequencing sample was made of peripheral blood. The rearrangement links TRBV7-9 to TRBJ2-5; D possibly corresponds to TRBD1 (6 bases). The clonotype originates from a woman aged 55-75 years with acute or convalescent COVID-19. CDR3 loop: CASSATQGWGSGSQYF. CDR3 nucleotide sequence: TGTGCCAGCAGCGCCACACAGGGTTGGGGGTCTGGTTCCCAGTACTTC.